This T cell receptor beta chain was recorded in a study of blood T cell repertoires in COVID-19. Across the whole study: The United States, Italy and Spain supplied acute and convalescent COVID-19 samples.

Authors' processing steps: Estimation of nucleated cell counts was performed using reference gene primer amplification. Libraries were prepared by immunoSEQ multiplex PCR; TCRdb keeps only in-frame clonotypes and omits some of them. The DNA was the basis for D and trimming; V, J and clone size are from that table. Among approximately 93,000 clones, just over 85% were seen once, and the ten largest hold less than 35%. This CDR3 region has 14 residues. The germline CDR1 and CDR2 sequences are LGHNT and FRNRAP. The V gene lost 4 bases and the J gene lost 5 bases, with 14 bases spanning the gap. There are a few counts of this clone.

The TCR originated in a man aged 50 to 60 with active or convalescent COVID-19. Source material: peripheral blood. This chain connects TRBV12-5 to TRBJ1-2, with a weak D call TRBD1 (6 bases). The CDR3 sequence: CASGWGGLPYGYTF. The CDR3 DNA follows: TGTGCTAGTGGTTGGGGGGGGCTACCATATGGCTACACCTTC.